The 23 T cell receptor beta chains reported below all come from one sample, sequenced in a study of shared clonotypes between healthy human individuals. Sequencing used immunoSEQ multiplex PCR; TCRdb keeps in-frame clones, though not all of them. This table holds roughly 95,000 clones, roughly half found once. The source material was PBMCs. The receptor source for this set is a woman aged 40-49 years in good health. Some clones in this sample may be carry-over from other donors' samples.

The chain combines TRBV7-9 with TRBJ2-3, with 7 bases matching TRBD2. This CDR3 has 17 residues. V dropped 5 bases and J dropped 4; count of bases not matched to a gene: 15. Germline-derived CDR1 and CDR2 are SEHNR and FQNEAQ (reference sequence). The CDR3 spells CASSPPFRLAGADTQYF. The CDR3 nucleotides are TGTGCCAGCAGCCCGCCTTTTAGACTAGCTGGCGCAGATACGCAGTATTTT.

The chain is built from TRBV6-5 and TRBJ2-7; 8 bases fit TRBD2. The V gene's germline CDR1 is MNHEY and CDR2 SVGAGI. V dropped 2 bases and J dropped 4; count of bases not matched to a gene: 7. The CDR3 length is 15 residues. Written as DNA, the CDR3 is TGTGCCAGCAGTTACGGGACTAGTCTGAGTTACGAGCAGTACTTC. Translation gives CASSYGTSLSYEQYF.

This clone was observed once. The V and J genes are TRBV11-2 and TRBJ2-7; 9 nucleotides align to TRBD2. The germline V gene has CDR1 SGHAT and CDR2 FQNNGV. The CDR3 sequence is 16 residues long. Trimming took 5 bases from V and 11 from J; bases not matched to a gene: 19. In nucleotides, the CDR3 is TGTGCCAGCAGCACCCCCGGGGGAAGCGGGAGGCTCCCAAAGTACTTC. It yields the protein CASSTPGGSGRLPKYF.

This rearrangement joins TRBV6-1 to TRBJ2-1, with a tentative D call TRBD1 (6 bases). Trimming removed 2 bases from V and 3 bases from J, with 14 bases in between. Germline CDR1 MNHNS, CDR2 SASEGT. This CDR3 spans 16 amino acids. CDR3 sequence reads: CASSEMAGAVYNEQFF. In DNA form, the CDR3 reads TGTGCCAGCAGTGAAATGGCAGGGGCGGTCTACAATGAGCAGTTCTTC.

The rearrangement joins TRBV7-9 to TRBJ2-1; D not resolved. Germline V gene data show CDR1 as SEHNR and CDR2 as FQNEAQ (reference sequence). V lost 5 bases and J 9 bases, leaving 14 bases between the germline ends. The length of the CDR3 is 13 residues. The CDR3 DNA reads as TGTGCCAGCAGCCCTAAAGGCCCCTTTGAGCAGTTCTTC. This sequence encodes CASSPKGPFEQFF.

This clone was detected once. V gene TRBV10-3 combines with J gene TRBJ2-1; TRBD2 matches at 9 bases. Germline trimming cut 6 bases from V and 1 base from J; bases unmatched to any gene: 13. The CDR3 runs 18 residues. Germline V gene sequence: CDR1 ENHRY, CDR2 SYGVKD. CDR3 sequence: CAIREAGGAVGSYNEQFF. As DNA, the CDR3 is TGTGCCATCAGAGAAGCGGGAGGCGCTGTCGGTTCCTACAATGAGCAGTTCTTC.

V is TRBV9 and J is TRBJ2-1; D is undetermined. The V end was cut by 8 bases, the J end by 3 bases, with 9 bases between. This CDR3 contains 12 residues. CDR1 and CDR2 from the germline V gene are SGDLS and YYNGEE. Here the CDR3 DNA reads TGTGCCAGTGCTAGAGACTACAATGAGCAGTTCTTC. Its protein product is CASARDYNEQFF.

The chain recombines TRBV28 with TRBJ1-5, with D perhaps TRBD1 (6 bases). Trimming left V 3 bases short and J 5 bases short, with 20 bases between. There are 17 residues in the CDR3. CDR1 MDHEN and CDR2 SYDVKM come from the germline V gene. The CDR3, as DNA: TGTGCCAGCAGTTTCCCTGGGGTTGGCAGGGGAGATCAGCCCCAGCATTTT. It encodes CASSFPGVGRGDQPQHF.

The chain is built from TRBV5-5 and TRBJ2-7; D is ambiguous. V was pared by 0 bases and J by 7 bases, with 14 bases between. CDR3 length equals 14 residues. Germline V gene sequence: CDR1 SGHKS, CDR2 YYEKEE (reference sequence). The CDR3, as DNA: TGTGCCAGCAGCTTGGACGCTCGGAGTCAAGAGCAGTACTTC. It is translated as CASSLDARSQEQYF.

This clone was seen at least ten times. V and J are TRBV20-1 and TRBJ2-7; D call uncertain. Trimming pared 3 bases from V and 5 bases from J, leaving 8 bases between. The germline CDR1 and CDR2 sequences are DFQATT and SNEGSKA (reference sequence). The CDR3 covers 11 residues. CDR3 sequence: CSASPHDEQYF. The DNA for the CDR3 is TGCAGTGCTAGCCCCCATGACGAGCAGTACTTC.

This clone was observed a few times. CDR3 loop: CASSVGAPSGNTIYF. The CDR3 bases are TGTGCCAGCAGCGTAGGAGCACCCTCTGGAAACACCATATATTTT. The chain has TRBV9 and TRBJ1-3; the D is unclear. The V gene lost 0 bases and the J gene lost 0 bases, with 7 bases spanning the gap. Germline CDR1 SGDLS, CDR2 YYNGEE. The CDR3 loop spans 15 amino acids. The whole variable domain, remainder taken from reference TRBV9 and TRBJ1-3, is DSGVTQTPKHLITATGQRVTLRCSPRSGDLSVYWYQQSLDQGLQFLIQYYNGEERAKGNILERFSAQQFPDLHSELNLSSLELGDSALYFCASSVGAPSGNTIYFGEGSWLTVV.

This clone has just a few counts. Being one base from a much bigger clone, this may be a read error. The sample has other DNA sequences that encode this CDR3 too. The V call is TRBV5-1, the J call TRBJ2-6; D is unresolved. Trimming shortened V by 0 bases and J by 2 bases, and 6 bases separated the two germline ends. Germline V gene sequence: CDR1 SGHRS, CDR2 YFSETQ. The CDR3 contains 15 residues. CDR3 loop: CASSLGGAGANVLTF. CDR3 in DNA: TGCGCCAGCAGCTTGGGTGGGGCTGGGGCCAACGTCCTGACTTTC.

This clone has only a few counts. In nucleotides, the CDR3 is TGCAGCGTTGAAGAGGGACAGTCGTCCAACGAGCAGTACTTC. This translates into CSVEEGQSSNEQYF. The chain is built from TRBV29-1 and TRBJ2-7; 7 nucleotides match TRBD1. Germline trimming cut 0 bases from V and 5 bases from J; bases unmatched to any gene: 7. This CDR3 is 14 amino acids long. Germline loops: CDR1 SQVTM, CDR2 ANQGSEA.

This clone has more than one count but fewer than ten. The chain recombines TRBV30 with TRBJ2-7; D is unresolved. Per germline, CDR1 GTSNPN and CDR2 SVGIG (reference sequence). The V end lost 3 bases, the J end lost 2 bases, and 5 bases lay between the germline ends. This CDR3 comprises 11 residues. The DNA for the CDR3 is TGTGCCTGGAGAACAGCCTACGAGCAGTACTTC. Protein: CAWRTAYEQYF.

There are a few counts of this clone. This rearrangement joins TRBV27 to TRBJ2-3, with 12 bases matching TRBD2. This CDR3 has 16 residues. Per germline, CDR1 MNHEY and CDR2 SMNVEV (reference sequence). Losses at the gene ends were 5 bases for V and 1 base for J; bases not matched to a gene: 4. In DNA form, the CDR3 reads TGTGCCAGCAGTCCTCGACTAGCGGGAGGCACAGATACGCAGTATTTT. Translated, it gives CASSPRLAGGTDTQYF.

In this sample, this clone turned up many times. The rearrangement uses TRBV14 and TRBJ2-1, with 14 bases lining up with TRBD2. Unmatched junction bases numbered 4, after V lost 4 bases and J lost 8 bases. Germline CDR1 is SGHDN and CDR2 is FVKESK. The CDR3 is made up of 15 amino acids. The CDR3 sequence is CASSPGLAGGYEQFF. Here the CDR3 DNA reads TGTGCCAGCAGCCCCGGACTAGCGGGAGGCTATGAGCAGTTCTTC.

This rearrangement joins TRBV4-2 to TRBJ2-7; 12 bases are a match to TRBD2. The V gene's germline CDR1 is LGHNA and CDR2 YNFKEQ. Trimming removed 4 bases from V and 5 bases from J; junction bases left unmatched: 6. The length of the CDR3 is 15 residues. CDR3 loop: CASSPPGLAGHEQYF. For the CDR3, the DNA is TGTGCCAGCAGCCCCCCGGGACTAGCGGGCCACGAGCAGTACTTC.

The rearrangement joins TRBV28 to TRBJ1-4; D is uncertain. Deletions cut 7 bases from V and 3 bases from J, with 12 bases between. From germline, CDR1 is MDHEN and CDR2 SYDVKM. CDR3 length: 14 residues. For the CDR3, the DNA is TGTGCCAGCACCCTCAGTTTTCCTAATGAAAAACTGTTTTTT. This gives the protein CASTLSFPNEKLFF.

This clone was picked up one time. The J gene is TRBJ1-5, the V gene TRBV30; D perhaps matches TRBD1 (5 bases). V lost 0 bases and J lost 7, with 13 bases in between. Germline assignment: CDR1 GTSNPN and CDR2 SVGIG (reference sequence). The CDR3 totals 14 residues. CDR3 nucleotides: TGTGCCTGGAGTGTAGGCAGGGTTGGACAGCCCCAGCATTTT. Translated, it gives CAWSVGRVGQPQHF.

This clone has a count of ten or more. An end of the junction differs from the germline gene, which may be a read error. The V and J genes are TRBV6-5 and TRBJ2-1; D tentatively fits TRBD1 or TRBD2 (5 bases each). The V gene's germline CDR1 is MNHEY and CDR2 SVGAGI. The CDR3 covers 12 residues. The CDR3: CASSDSWGEQFF. DNA for the CDR3: TGTGCCAGCAGTGACTCTTGGGGGGAGCAGTTCTTC.

Many counts were recorded for this clone. The V and J genes are TRBV5-1 and TRBJ2-7; D remains unclear. The CDR3 has 14 residues. Trimming took off 0 bases at V and 7 bases at J, with 14 bases between the two ends. The germline V gene has CDR1 SGHRS and CDR2 YFSETQ. CDR3 nucleotides: TGCGCCAGCAGCTTGGAGGGCCTCCTTAGAGAGCAGTACTTC. This codes for CASSLEGLLREQYF.

This clone was observed a few times. The rearrangement links TRBV6-6 to TRBJ2-1; D call uncertain. V lost 2 bases to trimming and J lost 4 bases, with 9 bases between them. The CDR3 runs to 14 residues. CDR1 and CDR2 from the germline V gene are MNHNY and SVGAGI (reference sequence). This CDR3 reads CASSYNDVYNEQFF. CDR3 DNA sequence: TGTGCCAGCAGTTACAACGACGTATACAATGAGCAGTTCTTC.

The chain has TRBV7-9 and TRBJ1-4; no clear D. V was cut by 5 bases and J by 8 bases, with 12 bases left in between. This CDR3 is built from 13 residues. Germline CDR1 reads SEHNR; CDR2 reads FQNEAQ (reference sequence). This CDR3 reads CASSPRRAEKLFF. CDR3 nucleotide sequence: TGTGCCAGCAGCCCGCGCCGGGCCGAAAAACTGTTTTTT.